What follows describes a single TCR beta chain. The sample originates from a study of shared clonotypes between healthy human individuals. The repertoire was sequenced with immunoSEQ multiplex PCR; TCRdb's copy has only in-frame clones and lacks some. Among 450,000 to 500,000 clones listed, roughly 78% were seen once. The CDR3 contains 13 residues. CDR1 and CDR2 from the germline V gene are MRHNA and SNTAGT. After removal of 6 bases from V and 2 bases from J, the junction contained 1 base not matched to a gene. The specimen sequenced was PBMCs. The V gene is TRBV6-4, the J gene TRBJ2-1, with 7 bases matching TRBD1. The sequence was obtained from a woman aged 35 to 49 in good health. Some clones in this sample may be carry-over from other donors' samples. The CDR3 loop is CASSGQAYNEQFF. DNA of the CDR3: TGTGCCAGCAGCGGACAGGCCTACAATGAGCAGTTCTTC.